The source of this T cell receptor (beta chain) is a study of T cell responses to AZD1222 COVID-19 vaccine. Study-level findings and limits: Donor demographics were predominantly white British with a female majority; clonal diversity may be underestimated.

CDR3 length: 13 residues. V dropped 5 bases and J dropped 3 bases, with 7 bases sitting between them. CDR1 and CDR2 from the germline V gene are ENHRY and SYGVKD. The protocol was immunoSEQ multiplex PCR, while the TCRdb copy is restricted to in-frame clones and leaves out a portion. The sample lists 110,000 or so clones; 70% to 90% were seen once. This clone was counted between two and nine times. Its antigen is not known. This sequence was found in an adult who received the AZD1222 COVID-19 vaccine. The sequenced sample was peripheral blood, obtained 28 days after the second AZD1222 dose. The rearrangement links TRBV10-3 to TRBJ1-4; tentative D call: TRBD1 (5 bases). The CDR3 DNA reads TGTGCCATCAGTAAGGGGTCTAATGAAAAACTGTTTTTT. This gives the protein CAISKGSNEKLFF.